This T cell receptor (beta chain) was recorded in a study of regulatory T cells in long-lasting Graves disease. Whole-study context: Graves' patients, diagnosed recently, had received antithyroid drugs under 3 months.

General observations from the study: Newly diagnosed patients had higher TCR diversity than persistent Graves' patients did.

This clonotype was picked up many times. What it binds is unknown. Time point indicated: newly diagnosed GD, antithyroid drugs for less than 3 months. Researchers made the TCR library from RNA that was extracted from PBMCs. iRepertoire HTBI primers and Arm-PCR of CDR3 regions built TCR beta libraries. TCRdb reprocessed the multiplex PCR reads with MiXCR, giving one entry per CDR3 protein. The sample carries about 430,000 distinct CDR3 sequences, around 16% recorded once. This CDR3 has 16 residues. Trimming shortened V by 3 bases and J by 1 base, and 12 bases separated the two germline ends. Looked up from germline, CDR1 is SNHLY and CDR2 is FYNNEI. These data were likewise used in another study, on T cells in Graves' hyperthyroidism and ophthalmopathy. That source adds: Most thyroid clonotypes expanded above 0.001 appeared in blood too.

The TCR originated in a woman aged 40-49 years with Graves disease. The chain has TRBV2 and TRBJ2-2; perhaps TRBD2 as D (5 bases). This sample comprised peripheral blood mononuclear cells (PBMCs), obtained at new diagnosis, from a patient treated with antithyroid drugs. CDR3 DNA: TGTGCCAGCAGTGAGGTCGGAGCGGAGAACACCGGGGAGCTGTTTTTT. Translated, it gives CASSEVGAENTGELFF. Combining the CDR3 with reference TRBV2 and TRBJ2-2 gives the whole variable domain EPEVTQTPSHQVTQMGQEVILRCVPISNHLYFYWYRQILGQKVEFLVSFYNNEISEKSEIFDDQFSVERPDGSNFTLKIRSTKLEDSAMYFCASSEVGAENTGELFFGEGSRLTVL.